This T cell receptor beta chain was identified during a study of shared clonotypes between healthy human individuals. General study results and limits: Among donors, sharing of clonotypes was expected to be affected by sequencing depth.

Turning to this clone: Its target is not known.

This CDR3 is 22 amino acids long. V lost 2 bases to trimming and J lost 3 bases; unmatched junction nucleotides: 22. The germline gives CDR1 MDHEN, CDR2 SYDVKM. The material for each subset, its genomic DNA, was split evenly across several immunoSEQ plates. Libraries were prepared by immunoSEQ multiplex PCR; TCRdb keeps only in-frame clonotypes and omits some of them. The data show roughly 510,000 clones, 75% to 80% seen once. The clonotype originates from a woman aged 40 to 49 in good health. Some clones in this sample may be carry-over from other donors' samples. Sequencing used PBMCs. This chain connects TRBV28 to TRBJ1-3; 10 bases fit TRBD1. The CDR3 region has the DNA TGTGCCAGCAGTTTACCCATCAACCGACAGGGGGCGTTCTCTTGGGGTGGAAACACCATATATTTT. Translation: CASSLPINRQGAFSWGGNTIYF.